This TCR beta chain was identified during a study of shared clonotypes between healthy human individuals. This CDR3 is 15 amino acids long. Germline V CDR1 and CDR2: SGHRS, YFSETQ. Trimming took 4 bases from V and 5 from J, leaving 17 bases between them. Sequencing was performed with immunoSEQ multiplex PCR; in TCRdb, only in-frame clones are kept and a portion is missing. This sample has approximately 940,000 clones, with approximately 76% found just once. This sequence joins TRBV5-1 and TRBJ2-3; D is possibly TRBD1 (5 bases). Sequences were obtained from memory CD4+ T cells sorted from blood. Subset in this sample: CD45RA-negative fraction. The receptor's source is a man between 18 and 35 years old in good health. CDR3 in amino acids: CASSLDRSTGDTQYF. DNA for the CDR3: TGCGCCAGCAGCCTTGACAGAAGCACAGGAGATACGCAGTATTTT.